These 4 T cell receptor beta chains share one sample of origin, sequenced in a study of cytotoxic CD8 clonotypes in ibrutinib-treated CLL. The method was immunoSEQ multiplex PCR; TCRdb's version includes in-frame clones alone and lacks a portion of them. The sample records approximately 92,000 clones, 77% being singletons. Here the sequenced sample was PBMCs, taken after 24 months of ibrutinib treatment. Receptor source: a human donor with chronic lymphocytic leukemia.

This clone has just a few counts. V usage is TRBV5-1 and J usage is TRBJ1-1; 7 bases are shared with TRBD1. The trim removed 4 bases at V and 2 bases at J, leaving 5 bases unmatched. CDR3 length: 14 residues. Germline values: CDR1 SGHRS, CDR2 YFSETQ. The DNA of the CDR3 is TGCGCCAGCAGCCAGGGACAGAGTAACACTGAAGCTTTCTTT. This codes for CASSQGQSNTEAFF.

Of note for this clone: The junction departs from the called germline gene at one end, perhaps through a read error. The chain has TRBV5-1 and TRBJ1-2, with 8 bases identical to TRBD1. The CDR3 totals 12 residues. In germline, CDR1 is SGHRS, CDR2 YFSETQ. CDR3 bases: TGCGCCAGCAGCACGGACAGGGCCCCAATCGACTTC. As protein: CASSTDRAPIDF.

The chain couples TRBV5-4 to TRBJ2-7; 8 bases are shared with TRBD2. V was clipped by 2 bases and J by 0 bases; unmatched bases: 10. The germline V gene has CDR1 SGHNT and CDR2 YYREEE (reference sequence). This CDR3 contains 17 residues. In DNA, the CDR3 is TGTGCCAGCAGCTTTCGTCTGCCGGGGGGGAGCTCCTACGAGCAGTACTTC. Translated, it gives CASSFRLPGGSSYEQYF. The full variable domain, with the rest looked up from reference TRBV5-4 and TRBJ2-7, is ETGVTQSPTHLIKTRGQQVTLRCSSQSGHNTVSWYQQALGQGPQFIFQYYREEENGRGNFPPRFSGLQFPNYSSELNVNALELDDSALYLCASSFRLPGGSSYEQYFGPGTRLTVT.

The chain recombines TRBV28 with TRBJ1-5, with 7 nucleotides matching TRBD1. CDR1 and CDR2 from the germline V gene are MDHEN and SYDVKM. The V and J ends lost 2 bases and 5 bases, in that order; junction bases with no gene match: 6. The CDR3 runs 15 residues. In DNA, the CDR3 is TGTGCCAGCAGTTTAGGTGGGACAGCCTATCAGCCCCAGCATTTT. Translation: CASSLGGTAYQPQHF. The full variable domain, rest sourced from reference TRBV28 and TRBJ1-5, is DVKVTQSSRYLVKRTGEKVFLECVQDMDHENMFWYRQDPGLGLRLIYFSYDVKMKEKGDIPEGYSVSREKKERFSLILESASTNQTSMYLCASSLGGTAYQPQHFGDGTRLSIL.